This T cell receptor beta chain originates from a study of blood T cells in healthy people across ages. Comment on this clonotype: The target antigen is unknown.

Using a J-beta primer mix together with a sample-barcoded 5' primer, a second PCR was run for about 6 to 12 cycles. A template-switch adaptor containing 12 random nucleotides labeled each cDNA molecule. TCRdb re-called the 5' RACE reads through MiXCR, storing one row per CDR3 protein. The sample has 650,000 to 1,000,000 distinct CDR3 sequences, 35% to 60% seen once; the top ten hold roughly 20%. Trimming stripped 5 bases from V and 1 base from J, with 14 bases between. CDR1 and CDR2 (germline): MNHEY, SMNVEV (reference sequence). The CDR3 loop spans 15 amino acids. Study-level results: Age advanced and TCR beta diversity per million T cells fell, roughly linearly. As naive T cell percentage varied, TCR beta diversity correlated strongly with it.

The genes are TRBV27 and TRBJ1-1; D remains unclear. Sequenced material: blood. The source of this sequence is a man older than 75 in good health. CDR3 bases: TGTGCCAGCAGTCTAAGTTTTTGGCGGAACACTGAAGCTTTCTTT. Its translation: CASSLSFWRNTEAFF.